The 22 T cell receptor beta chains reported below all come from one sample, sequenced in a study of T cell changes during pregnancy in multiple sclerosis. Clones were sequenced by immunoSEQ multiplex PCR, and TCRdb holds only the in-frame ones, with some missing. Here the sample spans fewer than 45,000 clones, roughly 93% being singletons. The sequencing here drew on peripheral blood, taken in the second trimester of pregnancy. These receptors were collected from a female donor in good health, enrolled as a control in a pregnancy study.

The gene calls are TRBV6-1 and TRBJ2-7; D remains ambiguous. Germline CDR1 and CDR2: MNHNS and SASEGT. CDR3 length equals 13 residues. V dropped 6 bases and J dropped 0 bases, with 9 bases sitting between them. The CDR3 spells CASSDLVSYEQYF. CDR3 in DNA: TGTGCCAGCAGCGACCTAGTCTCCTACGAGCAGTACTTC.

This chain connects TRBV9 to TRBJ2-2, with D hard to call. The CDR3 is made up of 14 amino acids. Between the trimmed V and J ends, which lost 4 bases and 1 base, there was a span of 8 bases. The germline V gene has CDR1 SGDLS and CDR2 YYNGEE. The CDR3 bases are TGTGCCAGCAGCACGACTGGGAACACCGGGGAGCTGTTTTTT. This encodes CASSTTGNTGELFF.

The chain is built from TRBV28 and TRBJ2-7; D perhaps matches TRBD2 (5 bases). The CDR3 has 16 amino acids. Germline CDR1 is MDHEN and CDR2 is SYDVKM. V lost 6 bases to trimming and J lost 4 bases, with 22 bases between them. CDR3 region: CASRPTLREVQYEQYF. For the CDR3, the DNA is TGTGCCAGCAGACCAACACTGAGGGAAGTTCAGTACGAGCAGTACTTC.

This rearrangement joins TRBV5-1 to TRBJ2-3; D call uncertain. Trimming stripped 5 bases from V and 1 base from J, with 14 bases between. Germline-derived CDR1 and CDR2 are SGHRS and YFSETQ. This CDR3 is built from 15 residues. CDR3 loop: CASRMALVGTDTQYF. CDR3 sequence (DNA): TGCGCCAGCAGAATGGCCCTAGTAGGCACAGATACGCAGTATTTT. The full variable domain, with the rest looked up from reference TRBV5-1 and TRBJ2-3, is KAGVTQTPRYLIKTRGQQVTLSCSPISGHRSVSWYQQTPGQGLQFLFEYFSETQRNKGNFPGRFSGRQFSNSRSEMNVSTLELGDSALYLCASRMALVGTDTQYFGPGTRLTVL.

The genes are TRBV5-1 and TRBJ2-1; the D gene is possibly TRBD2 (5 bases). V shed 7 bases and J shed 2 bases, with 19 bases lying between them. The CDR3 extends over 16 amino acids. CDR1 and CDR2 (germline): SGHRS, YFSETQ. The CDR3 sequence is CASSQRAQSPYNEQFF. CDR3 DNA: TGCGCCAGCTCCCAGAGGGCCCAGAGCCCCTACAATGAGCAGTTCTTC.

Worth noting for this clone: The germline gene is not matched at one end of the junction; a read error may be the cause. V is TRBV6-1 and J is TRBJ2-6; D is unclear. The CDR3 totals 14 residues. Germline V gives CDR1 MNHNS, CDR2 SASEGT. The chain's CDR3 is CTSSDLQGANVLTF. The CDR3 DNA is TGTACCAGCAGTGACCTACAGGGGGCCAACGTCCTGACTTTC.

The chain is built from TRBV28 and TRBJ2-5; D remains unclear. Trimming took 5 bases from V and 2 from J, leaving 9 bases between them. Germline CDR1 MDHEN, CDR2 SYDVKM. This CDR3 has 13 residues. For the CDR3, the DNA is TGTGCCAGCAGTCCCAAACAGCAAGAGACCCAGTACTTC. Residues: CASSPKQQETQYF.

CDR3 region: CASGPGGNQPQHF. The CDR3 coding sequence is TGTGCCAGCGGTCCCGGAGGGAATCAGCCCCAGCATTTT. The gene calls are TRBV27 and TRBJ1-5; no reliable D call. The ends were cut back, 8 bases at V and 4 bases at J, with 12 bases in the middle. The CDR3 totals 13 residues. CDR1 MNHEY and CDR2 SMNVEV come from the germline V gene (reference sequence).

In this sample, this clone turned up once. As DNA, the CDR3 is TGTGCCAGCAGCCCCCGGGGGGGGCTAGCGGGGCAACAAGAGACCCAGTACTTC. Translated, it gives CASSPRGGLAGQQETQYF. The chain joins TRBV7-6 to TRBJ2-5; 9 bases line up with TRBD2. The germline gives CDR1 SGHVS, CDR2 FNYEAQ. V gave up 5 bases and J gave up 2 bases; unmatched junction bases: 15. There are 18 residues in the CDR3.

CDR3 region: CASRRNRDGDTGELFF. CDR3 DNA: TGTGCCAGCAGGAGAAACAGGGACGGGGACACCGGGGAGCTGTTTTTT. The rearrangement links TRBV7-9 to TRBJ2-2; TRBD1 might be the D (6 bases). CDR1 SEHNR and CDR2 FQNEAQ come from the germline V gene (reference sequence). Trimming stripped 6 bases from V and 3 bases from J, with 17 bases between. The CDR3 has 16 residues.

The CDR3 nucleotides are TGCAGCGTCCGACCGGGACTAGCGAACAATGAGCAGTTCTTC. Translated, it gives CSVRPGLANNEQFF. This chain joins TRBV29-1 and TRBJ2-1; 10 positions match TRBD2. The ends lost 6 bases at V and 5 bases at J; junction bases unmatched: 7. CDR3 length: 14 residues. Germline V CDR1 and CDR2: SQVTM, ANQGSEA.

This rearrangement joins TRBV4-3 to TRBJ1-2; maybe TRBD1 (6 bases). V was trimmed by 7 bases and J by 3 bases, leaving 27 bases between them. In germline, CDR1 is LGHNA, CDR2 YSLEER. The CDR3 loop spans 18 amino acids. The CDR3 bases are TGCGCCAGCACGCCGATTAAGGGGGGGGAAAAATGTGACTATGGCTACACCTTC. Translation gives CASTPIKGGEKCDYGYTF.

The gene calls are TRBV11-2 and TRBJ1-2; D may be TRBD1 (6 bases). Germline V lookup: CDR1 SGHAT, CDR2 FQNNGV. V gave up 6 bases and J gave up 5 bases, with 22 bases separating them. The CDR3 runs 16 residues. The CDR3 protein is CASRGSGALGPYGYTF. In DNA form, the CDR3 reads TGTGCCAGCAGGGGGTCAGGGGCCTTAGGGCCATATGGCTACACCTTC.

The chain carries TRBV19 and TRBJ2-2; no reliable D call. This CDR3 region has 13 residues. Trimming removed 8 bases from V and 2 bases from J, with 9 bases in between. The germline gives CDR1 LNHDA, CDR2 SQIVND (reference sequence). CDR3 loop: CASRYSNTGELFF. The CDR3 nucleotides are TGTGCCAGTCGGTATAGCAACACCGGGGAGCTGTTTTTT.

This chain links TRBV9 with TRBJ1-2; TRBD1 aligns across 7 bases. Trimming at V came to 4 bases and at J to 10 bases, leaving 16 bases not matched to a gene. Germline CDR1 and CDR2: SGDLS and YYNGEE. This CDR3 is built from 15 residues. The CDR3 DNA reads TGTGCCAGCAGCCGCAAGATTAGGGGGCGAATGACCTACACCTTC. Translated: CASSRKIRGRMTYTF.

The J gene is TRBJ2-1, the V gene TRBV6-5; 10 nucleotides agree with TRBD2. Germline-derived CDR1 and CDR2 are MNHEY and SVGAGI. This CDR3 comprises 16 residues. With 2 bases clipped from V and 9 bases from J, the junction kept 10 bases outside the gene matches. In DNA, the CDR3 is TGTGCCAGCAGTTACGCCTCTAGCGGGAGCCTGGGTGAGCAGTTCTTC. Protein: CASSYASSGSLGEQFF.

The rearrangement joins TRBV19 to TRBJ2-3, with 7 nucleotides matching TRBD2. The CDR3 totals 18 residues. Germline V gives CDR1 LNHDA, CDR2 SQIVND (reference sequence). V shed 4 bases and J 0 bases; nucleotides not matched to a gene: 13. The CDR3 spells CASSNWEGGWTSTDTQYF. The CDR3 bases are TGTGCCAGTAGTAATTGGGAGGGCGGATGGACTAGCACAGATACGCAGTATTTT.

This sequence joins TRBV2 and TRBJ2-5; D possibly corresponds to TRBD2 (5 bases). The CDR3 runs to 14 residues. Trimming took off 7 bases at V and 5 bases at J, with 17 bases between the two ends. CDR1 is SNHLY, CDR2 FYNNEI, per germline. The CDR3 DNA reads as TGTGCCAGCAATCAACTAGGAGCTCGGGAGACCCAGTACTTC. Translating gives CASNQLGARETQYF.

The chain is built from TRBV28 and TRBJ2-1, with TRBD2 identical over 9 bases. Trimming cost V 6 bases and J 8 bases; bases outside gene matches: 11. This CDR3 has 15 amino acids. In germline, CDR1 is MDHEN, CDR2 SYDVKM. The CDR3 loop reads CASRGGLAKLDEQFF. In DNA form, the CDR3 reads TGTGCCAGCAGGGGGGGACTAGCCAAACTCGATGAGCAGTTCTTC.

This clone was recorded once. The chain couples TRBV10-1 to TRBJ2-7, with 9 nucleotides matching TRBD1. Looked up from germline, CDR1 is WNHNN and CDR2 is SYGVQD (reference sequence). V was pared by 0 bases and J by 3 bases, with 6 bases of the junction left unmatched. The length of the CDR3 is 16 residues. The CDR3 reads CASSESRWTGDYEQYF. In nucleotides, the CDR3 is TGCGCCAGCAGTGAGTCGCGGTGGACAGGGGACTACGAGCAGTACTTC.

The chain links TRBV19 to TRBJ2-7; TRBD2 matches 12 bases. CDR3 size: 14 residues. The junction had 1 base not matched to a gene; V was cut back by 6 bases and J by 1 base. The germline gives CDR1 LNHDA, CDR2 SQIVND (reference sequence). DNA of the CDR3: TGTGCCAGTAGCGGACTAGCGGGATCCTACGAGCAGTACTTC. It is translated as CASSGLAGSYEQYF.

The rearrangement links TRBV7-9 to TRBJ1-1; 9 nucleotides line up with TRBD1. This CDR3 comprises 16 residues. CDR1 and CDR2 from the germline V gene are SEHNR and FQNEAQ (reference sequence). The junction had 9 bases not matched to a gene; V was cut back by 6 bases and J by 1 base. CDR3: CASRPPGTGTNTEAFF. As DNA, the CDR3 is TGTGCCAGCAGGCCCCCCGGGACAGGGACGAACACTGAAGCTTTCTTT.